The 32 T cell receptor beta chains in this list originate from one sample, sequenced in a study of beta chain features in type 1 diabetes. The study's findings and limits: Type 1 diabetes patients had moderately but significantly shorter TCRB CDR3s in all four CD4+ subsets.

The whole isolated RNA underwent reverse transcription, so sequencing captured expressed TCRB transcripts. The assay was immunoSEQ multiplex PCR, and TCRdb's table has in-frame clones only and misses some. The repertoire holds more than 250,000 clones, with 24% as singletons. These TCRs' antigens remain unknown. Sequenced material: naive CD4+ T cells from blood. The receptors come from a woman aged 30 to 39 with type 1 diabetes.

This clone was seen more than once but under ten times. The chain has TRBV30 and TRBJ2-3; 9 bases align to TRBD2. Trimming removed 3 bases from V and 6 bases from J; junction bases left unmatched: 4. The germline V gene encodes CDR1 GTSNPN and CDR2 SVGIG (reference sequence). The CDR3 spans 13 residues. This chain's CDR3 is CAWRGLAPDTQYF. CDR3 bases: TGTGCCTGGAGGGGACTAGCACCGGATACGCAGTATTTT.

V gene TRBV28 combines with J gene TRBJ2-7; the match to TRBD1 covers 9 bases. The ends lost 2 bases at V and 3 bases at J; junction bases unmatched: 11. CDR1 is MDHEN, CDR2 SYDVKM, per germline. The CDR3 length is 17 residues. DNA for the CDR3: TGTGCCAGCAGTTTAGTCGGGACTTGGACAGGGGTCTACGAGCAGTACTTC. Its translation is CASSLVGTWTGVYEQYF.

This CDR3 reads CARGGSGTDTQYF. The CDR3 DNA sequence: TGTGCTCGGGGGGGGTCGGGCACAGATACGCAGTATTTT. The chain uses TRBV7-9 and TRBJ2-3; 8 nucleotides match TRBD2. In germline, CDR1 is SEHNR, CDR2 FQNEAQ (reference sequence). The CDR3 totals 13 residues.

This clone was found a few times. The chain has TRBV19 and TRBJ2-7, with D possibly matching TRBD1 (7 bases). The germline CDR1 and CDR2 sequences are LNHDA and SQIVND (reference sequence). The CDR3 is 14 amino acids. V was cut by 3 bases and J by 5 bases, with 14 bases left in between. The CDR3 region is CASSIDRAGHEQYF. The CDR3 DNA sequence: TGTGCCAGTAGTATCGACAGGGCGGGACACGAGCAGTACTTC.

In nucleotides, the CDR3 is TGTGCCAGCAGCTGGGGCGTATCGGACACTGAAGCTTTCTTT. It specifies CASSWGVSDTEAFF. The V gene is TRBV7-9, the J gene TRBJ1-1, with D possibly TRBD1 on 5 matching bases. CDR1 SEHNR and CDR2 FQNEAQ come from the germline V gene (reference sequence). Trimming left V 4 bases short and J 3 bases short, with 12 bases between. CDR3 length: 14 amino acids.

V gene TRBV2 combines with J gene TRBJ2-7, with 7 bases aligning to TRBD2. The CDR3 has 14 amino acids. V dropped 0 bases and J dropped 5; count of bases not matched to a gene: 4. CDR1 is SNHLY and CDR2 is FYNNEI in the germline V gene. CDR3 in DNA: TGTGCCAGCAGTGAAGCATGGGCGGGAGACGAGCAGTACTTC. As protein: CASSEAWAGDEQYF.

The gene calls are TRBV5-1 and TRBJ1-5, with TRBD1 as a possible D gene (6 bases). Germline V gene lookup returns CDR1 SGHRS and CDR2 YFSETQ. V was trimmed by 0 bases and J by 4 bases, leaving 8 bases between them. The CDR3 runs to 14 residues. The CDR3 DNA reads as TGCGCCAGCAGCTTGGCAGGGGATAATCAGCCCCAGCATTTT. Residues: CASSLAGDNQPQHF.

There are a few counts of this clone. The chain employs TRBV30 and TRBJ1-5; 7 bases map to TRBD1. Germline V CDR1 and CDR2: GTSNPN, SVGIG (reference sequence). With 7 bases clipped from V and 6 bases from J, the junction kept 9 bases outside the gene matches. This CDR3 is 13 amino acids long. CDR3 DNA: TGTGCCTCCCGGGAGGGGGCGGGTCAGCCCCAGCATTTT. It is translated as CASREGAGQPQHF.

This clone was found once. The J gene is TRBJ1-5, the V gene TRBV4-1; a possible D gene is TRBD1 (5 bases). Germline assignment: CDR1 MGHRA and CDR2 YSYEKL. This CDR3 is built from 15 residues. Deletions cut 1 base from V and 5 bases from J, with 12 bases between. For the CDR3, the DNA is TGCGCCAGCAGCCAAGGATTAACAGGAGATCAGCCCCAGCATTTT. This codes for CASSQGLTGDQPQHF.

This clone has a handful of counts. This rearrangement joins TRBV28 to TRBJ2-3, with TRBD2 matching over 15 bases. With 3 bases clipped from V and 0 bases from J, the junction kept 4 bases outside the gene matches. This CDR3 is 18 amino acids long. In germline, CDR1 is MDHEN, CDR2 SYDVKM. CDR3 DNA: TGTGCCAGCAGTTTCCCGGGACTAGCGGGAGGAAGCACAGATACGCAGTATTTT. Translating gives CASSFPGLAGGSTDTQYF. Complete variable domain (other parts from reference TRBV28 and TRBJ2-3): DVKVTQSSRYLVKRTGEKVFLECVQDMDHENMFWYRQDPGLGLRLIYFSYDVKMKEKGDIPEGYSVSREKKERFSLILESASTNQTSMYLCASSFPGLAGGSTDTQYFGPGTRLTVL.

The CDR3, as DNA: TGTGCCAGCAGTGCCCCGGGACTAGCGGCTAATGAGCAGTTCTTC. Encoded protein: CASSAPGLAANEQFF. The chain couples TRBV6-5 to TRBJ2-1; 11 bases line up with TRBD2. V gave up 5 bases and J gave up 7 bases; unmatched junction bases: 7. The CDR3 sequence is 15 residues long. Germline V lookup: CDR1 MNHEY, CDR2 SVGAGI.

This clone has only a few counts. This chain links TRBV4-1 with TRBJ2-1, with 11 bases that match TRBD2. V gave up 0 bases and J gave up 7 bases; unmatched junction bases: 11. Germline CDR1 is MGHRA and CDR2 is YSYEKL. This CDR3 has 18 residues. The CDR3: CASSQDRTSGSLRNEQFF. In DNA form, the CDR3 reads TGCGCCAGCAGCCAAGATAGAACTAGCGGGAGTCTTCGGAATGAGCAGTTCTTC.

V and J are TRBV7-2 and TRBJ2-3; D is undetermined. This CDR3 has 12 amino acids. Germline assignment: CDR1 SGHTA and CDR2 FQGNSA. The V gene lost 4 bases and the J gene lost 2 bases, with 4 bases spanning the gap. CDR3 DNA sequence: TGTGCCAGCAGCTCGTACACAGATACGCAGTATTTT. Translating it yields CASSSYTDTQYF.

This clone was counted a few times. CDR3 in amino acids: CASSWPAALLAGVRETQYF. CDR3 sequence (DNA): TGCGCCAGCAGCTGGCCTGCGGCTTTGCTAGCGGGAGTTCGAGAGACCCAGTACTTC. The chain employs TRBV5-1 and TRBJ2-5; TRBD2 matches 10 bases. V lost 3 bases to trimming and J lost 4 bases; unmatched junction nucleotides: 18. Looked up from germline, CDR1 is SGHRS and CDR2 is YFSETQ. The length of the CDR3 is 19 residues.

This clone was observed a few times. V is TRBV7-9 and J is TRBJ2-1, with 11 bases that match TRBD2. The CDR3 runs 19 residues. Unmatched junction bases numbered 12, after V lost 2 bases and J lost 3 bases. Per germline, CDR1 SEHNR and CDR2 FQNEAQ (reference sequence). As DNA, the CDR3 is TGTGCCAGCAGCTTATGGCGGCTAGCGGGAGGTCCGATCTACAATGAGCAGTTCTTC. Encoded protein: CASSLWRLAGGPIYNEQFF.

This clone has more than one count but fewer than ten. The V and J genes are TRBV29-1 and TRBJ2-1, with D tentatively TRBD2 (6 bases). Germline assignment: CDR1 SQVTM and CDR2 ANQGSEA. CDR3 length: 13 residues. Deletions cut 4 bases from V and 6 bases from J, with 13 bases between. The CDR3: CSVGFSGLNEQFF. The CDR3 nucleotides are TGCAGCGTTGGCTTTAGCGGTCTCAATGAGCAGTTCTTC.

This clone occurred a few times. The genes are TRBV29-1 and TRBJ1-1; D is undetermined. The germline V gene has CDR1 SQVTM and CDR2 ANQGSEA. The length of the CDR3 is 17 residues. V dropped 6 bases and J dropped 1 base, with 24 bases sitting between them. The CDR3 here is CSVRLRLSLGGNTEAFF. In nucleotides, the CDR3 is TGCAGCGTCCGACTTCGGTTATCGTTAGGAGGGAACACTGAAGCTTTCTTT.

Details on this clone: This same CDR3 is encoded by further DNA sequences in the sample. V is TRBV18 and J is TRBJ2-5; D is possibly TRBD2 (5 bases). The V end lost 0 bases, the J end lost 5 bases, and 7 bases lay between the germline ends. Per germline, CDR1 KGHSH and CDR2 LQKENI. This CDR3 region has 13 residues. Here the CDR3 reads CASSPPSGETQYF. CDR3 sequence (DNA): TGTGCCAGCTCACCACCTTCGGGGGAGACCCAGTACTTC.

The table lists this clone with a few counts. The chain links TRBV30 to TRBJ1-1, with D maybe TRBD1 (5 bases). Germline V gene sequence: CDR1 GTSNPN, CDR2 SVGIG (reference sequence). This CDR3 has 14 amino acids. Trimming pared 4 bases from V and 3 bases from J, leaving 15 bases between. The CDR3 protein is CAWKWLGEDTEAFF. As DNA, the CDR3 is TGTGCCTGGAAATGGCTGGGGGAGGACACTGAAGCTTTCTTT.

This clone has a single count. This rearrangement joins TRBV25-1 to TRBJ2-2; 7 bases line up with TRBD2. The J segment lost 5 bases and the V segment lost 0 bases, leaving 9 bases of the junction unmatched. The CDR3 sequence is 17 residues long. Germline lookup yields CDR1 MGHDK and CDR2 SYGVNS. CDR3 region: CASSEYEAGEYTGELFF. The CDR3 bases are TGTGCCAGCAGTGAATATGAGGCGGGAGAGTATACCGGGGAGCTGTTTTTT.

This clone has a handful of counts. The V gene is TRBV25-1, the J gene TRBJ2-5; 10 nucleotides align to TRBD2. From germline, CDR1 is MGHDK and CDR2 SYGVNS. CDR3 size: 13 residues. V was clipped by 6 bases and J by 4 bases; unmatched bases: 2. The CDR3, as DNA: TGTGCCAGCAGCCCTAGCGGGGGAGAGACCCAGTACTTC. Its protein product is CASSPSGGETQYF.

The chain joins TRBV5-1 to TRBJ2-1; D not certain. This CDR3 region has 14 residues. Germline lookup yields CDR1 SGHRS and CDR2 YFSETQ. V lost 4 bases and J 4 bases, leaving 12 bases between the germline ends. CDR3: CASSPTNQYNEQFF. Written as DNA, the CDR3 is TGCGCCAGCAGCCCAACTAACCAATACAATGAGCAGTTCTTC.

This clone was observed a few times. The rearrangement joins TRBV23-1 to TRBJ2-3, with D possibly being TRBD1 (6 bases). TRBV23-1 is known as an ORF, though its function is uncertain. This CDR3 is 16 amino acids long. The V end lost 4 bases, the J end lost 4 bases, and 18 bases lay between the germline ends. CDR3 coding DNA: TGCGCCAGCAGTCCCACTACCAGGGGAAGCCCAGATACGCAGTATTTT. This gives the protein CASSPTTRGSPDTQYF.

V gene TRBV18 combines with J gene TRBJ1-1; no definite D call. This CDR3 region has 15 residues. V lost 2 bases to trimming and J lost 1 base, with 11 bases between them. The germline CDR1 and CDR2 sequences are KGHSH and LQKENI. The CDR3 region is CASSPSSAWNTEAFF. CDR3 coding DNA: TGTGCCAGCTCACCATCTTCAGCGTGGAACACTGAAGCTTTCTTT.

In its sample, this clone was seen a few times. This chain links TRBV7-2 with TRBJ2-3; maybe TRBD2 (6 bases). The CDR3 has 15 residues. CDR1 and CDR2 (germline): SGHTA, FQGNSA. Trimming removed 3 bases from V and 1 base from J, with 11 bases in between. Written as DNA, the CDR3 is TGTGCCAGCAGCTTCGGTGGGAGGCGCACAGATACGCAGTATTTT. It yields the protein CASSFGGRRTDTQYF.

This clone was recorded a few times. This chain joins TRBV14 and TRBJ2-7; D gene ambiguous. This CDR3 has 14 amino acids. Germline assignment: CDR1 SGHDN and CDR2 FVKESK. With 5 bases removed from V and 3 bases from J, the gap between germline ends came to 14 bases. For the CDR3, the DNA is TGTGCCAGCAGCGCAGTGGCGACGGGCTACGAGCAGTACTTC. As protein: CASSAVATGYEQYF. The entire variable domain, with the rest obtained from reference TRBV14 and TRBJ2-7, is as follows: EAGVTQFPSHSVIEKGQTVTLRCDPISGHDNLYWYRRVMGKEIKFLLHFVKESKQDESGMPNNRFLAERTGGTYSTLKVQPAELEDSGVYFCASSAVATGYEQYFGPGTRLTVT.

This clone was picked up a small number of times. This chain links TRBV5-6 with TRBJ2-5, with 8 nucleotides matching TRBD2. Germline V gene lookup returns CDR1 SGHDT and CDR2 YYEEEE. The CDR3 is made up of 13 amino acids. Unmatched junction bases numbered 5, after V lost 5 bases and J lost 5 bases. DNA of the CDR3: TGTGCCAGCAGTCGGAGCGGGAGTGAGACCCAGTACTTC. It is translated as CASSRSGSETQYF.

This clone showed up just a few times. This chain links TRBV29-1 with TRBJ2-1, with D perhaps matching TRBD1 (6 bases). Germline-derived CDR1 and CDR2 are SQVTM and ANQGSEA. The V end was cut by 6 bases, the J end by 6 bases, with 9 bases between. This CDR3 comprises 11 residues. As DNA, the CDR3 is TGCAGCGTAGACAGGATCAATGAGCAGTTCTTC. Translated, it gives CSVDRINEQFF.

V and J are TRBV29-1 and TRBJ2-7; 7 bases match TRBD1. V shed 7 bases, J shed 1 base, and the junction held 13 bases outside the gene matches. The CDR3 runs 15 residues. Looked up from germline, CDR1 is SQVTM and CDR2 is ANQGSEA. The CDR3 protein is CSAVKGAGASYEQYF. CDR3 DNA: TGCAGCGCCGTCAAGGGGGCAGGGGCATCCTACGAGCAGTACTTC.

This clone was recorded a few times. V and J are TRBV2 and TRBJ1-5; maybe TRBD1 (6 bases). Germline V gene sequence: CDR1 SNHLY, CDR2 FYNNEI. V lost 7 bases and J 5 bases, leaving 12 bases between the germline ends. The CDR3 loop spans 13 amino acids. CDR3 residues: CASKDSNHQPQHF. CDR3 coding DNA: TGTGCCAGCAAGGACAGTAATCATCAGCCCCAGCATTTT.

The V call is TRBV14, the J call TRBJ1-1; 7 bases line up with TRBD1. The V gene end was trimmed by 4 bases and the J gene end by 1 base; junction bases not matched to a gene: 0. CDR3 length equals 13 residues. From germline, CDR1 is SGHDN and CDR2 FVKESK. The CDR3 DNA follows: TGTGCCAGCAGCCGACAGGGGAACACTGAAGCTTTCTTT. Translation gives CASSRQGNTEAFF. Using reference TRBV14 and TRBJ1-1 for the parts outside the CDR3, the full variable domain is EAGVTQFPSHSVIEKGQTVTLRCDPISGHDNLYWYRRVMGKEIKFLLHFVKESKQDESGMPNNRFLAERTGGTYSTLKVQPAELEDSGVYFCASSRQGNTEAFFGQGTRLTVV.

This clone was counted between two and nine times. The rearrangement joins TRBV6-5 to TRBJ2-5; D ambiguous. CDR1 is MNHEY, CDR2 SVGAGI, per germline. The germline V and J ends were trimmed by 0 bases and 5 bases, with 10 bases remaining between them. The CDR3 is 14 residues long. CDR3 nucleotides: TGTGCCAGCAGTTACTCTATCGCTACGGAGACCCAGTACTTC. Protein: CASSYSIATETQYF.